This T cell receptor beta chain was documented in a study of T cell responses to AZD1222 COVID-19 vaccine. The CDR3 totals 16 residues. CDR1 and CDR2 (germline): SEHNR, FQNEAQ (reference sequence). The germline V and J ends were trimmed by 4 bases and 1 base, with 13 bases remaining between them. Sequencing was performed with immunoSEQ multiplex PCR; in TCRdb, only in-frame clones are kept and a portion is missing. The profile shows 140,000 to 150,000 clones, 92% of them singletons. The chain is built from TRBV7-9 and TRBJ2-2; D unresolved. The specimen was peripheral blood, collected on day 0 of AZD1222 vaccination. The clonotype comes from an adult in good health. The CDR3 region is CASSSPFDKNTGELFF. The CDR3, as DNA: TGTGCCAGCAGCTCCCCTTTTGACAAGAACACCGGGGAGCTGTTTTTT.